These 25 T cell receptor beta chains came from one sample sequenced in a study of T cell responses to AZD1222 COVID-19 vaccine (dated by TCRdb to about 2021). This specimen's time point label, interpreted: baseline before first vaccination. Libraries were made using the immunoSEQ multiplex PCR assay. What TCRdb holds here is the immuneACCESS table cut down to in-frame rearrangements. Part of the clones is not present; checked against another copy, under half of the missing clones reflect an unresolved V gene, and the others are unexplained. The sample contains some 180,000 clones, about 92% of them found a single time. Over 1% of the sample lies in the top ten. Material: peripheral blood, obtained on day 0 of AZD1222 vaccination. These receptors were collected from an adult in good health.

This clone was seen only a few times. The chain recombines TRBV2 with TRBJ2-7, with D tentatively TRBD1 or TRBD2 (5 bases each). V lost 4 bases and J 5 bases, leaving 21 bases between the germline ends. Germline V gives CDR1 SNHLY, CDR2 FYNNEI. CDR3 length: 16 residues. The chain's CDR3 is CASSAPGLGEVNEQYF. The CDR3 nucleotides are TGTGCCAGCAGTGCCCCCGGTTTGGGGGAAGTGAACGAGCAGTACTTC.

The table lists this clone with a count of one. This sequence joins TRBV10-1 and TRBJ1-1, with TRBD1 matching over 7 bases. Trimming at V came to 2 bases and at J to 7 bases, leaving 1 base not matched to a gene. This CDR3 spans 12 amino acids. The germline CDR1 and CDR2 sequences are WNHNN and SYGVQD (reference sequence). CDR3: CASSEGTDEAFF. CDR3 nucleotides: TGCGCCAGCAGTGAGGGGACAGATGAAGCTTTCTTT.

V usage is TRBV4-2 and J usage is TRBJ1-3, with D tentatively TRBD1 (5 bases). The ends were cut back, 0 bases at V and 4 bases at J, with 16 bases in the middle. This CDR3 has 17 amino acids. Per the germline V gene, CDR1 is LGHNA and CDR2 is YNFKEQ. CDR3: CASSQELVGTVGNTIYF. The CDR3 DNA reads TGTGCCAGCAGCCAAGAGTTGGTTGGGACGGTGGGAAACACCATATATTTT.

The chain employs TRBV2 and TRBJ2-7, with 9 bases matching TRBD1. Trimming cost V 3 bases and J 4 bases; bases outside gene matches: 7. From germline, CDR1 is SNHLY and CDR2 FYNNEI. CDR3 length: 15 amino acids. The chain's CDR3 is CASSDTGTGRYEQYF. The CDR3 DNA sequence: TGTGCCAGCAGTGATACCGGGACAGGGAGATACGAGCAGTACTTC. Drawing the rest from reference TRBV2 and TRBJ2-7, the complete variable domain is EPEVTQTPSHQVTQMGQEVILRCVPISNHLYFYWYRQILGQKVEFLVSFYNNEISEKSEIFDDQFSVERPDGSNFTLKIRSTKLEDSAMYFCASSDTGTGRYEQYFGPGTRLTVT.

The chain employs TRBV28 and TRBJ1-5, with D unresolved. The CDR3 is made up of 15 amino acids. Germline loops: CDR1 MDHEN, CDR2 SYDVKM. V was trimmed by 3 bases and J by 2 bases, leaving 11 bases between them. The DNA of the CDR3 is TGTGCCAGCAGTTTTCCTACCGGTCGCAATCAGCCCCAGCATTTT. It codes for CASSFPTGRNQPQHF.

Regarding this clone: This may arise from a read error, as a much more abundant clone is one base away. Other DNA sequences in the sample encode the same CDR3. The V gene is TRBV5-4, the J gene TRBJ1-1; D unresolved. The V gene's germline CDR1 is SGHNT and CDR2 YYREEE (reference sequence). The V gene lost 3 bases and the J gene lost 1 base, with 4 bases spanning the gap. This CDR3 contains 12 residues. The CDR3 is CASSWGNTEAFF. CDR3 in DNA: TGTGCCAGCAGCTGGGGGAACACTGAAGCTTTCTTT. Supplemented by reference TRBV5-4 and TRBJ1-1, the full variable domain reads ETGVTQSPTHLIKTRGQQVTLRCSSQSGHNTVSWYQQALGQGPQFIFQYYREEENGRGNFPPRFSGLQFPNYSSELNVNALELDDSALYLCASSWGNTEAFFGQGTRLTVV.

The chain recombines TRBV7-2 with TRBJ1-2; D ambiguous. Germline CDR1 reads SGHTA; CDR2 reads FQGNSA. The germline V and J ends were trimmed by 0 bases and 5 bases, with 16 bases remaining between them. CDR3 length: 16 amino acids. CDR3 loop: CASSLAQTSDHYGYTF. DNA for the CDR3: TGTGCCAGCAGCTTAGCCCAAACCTCGGACCATTATGGCTACACCTTC. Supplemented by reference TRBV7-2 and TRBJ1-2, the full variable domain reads GAGVSQSPSNKVTEKGKDVELRCDPISGHTALYWYRQSLGQGLEFLIYFQGNSAPDKSGLPSDRFSAERTGGSVSTLTIQRTQQEDSAVYLCASSLAQTSDHYGYTFGSGTRLTVV.

CDR3 DNA: TGTGCCAGCAGCTTGGGCCCACCCTCCGCGAACACTGAAGCTTTCTTT. It translates to CASSLGPPSANTEAFF. The chain carries TRBV5-6 and TRBJ1-1; D uncertain. Germline CDR1 is SGHDT and CDR2 is YYEEEE. This CDR3 has 16 amino acids. Trimming stripped 0 bases from V and 1 base from J, with 13 bases between.

The CDR3 DNA sequence: TGTGCCAGCAGCGTAGGCCCCTCCGGGGGGGTAGGACAGCCCCAGCATTTT. Translated: CASSVGPSGGVGQPQHF. The chain joins TRBV9 to TRBJ1-5; TRBD1 might be the D (5 bases). The CDR3 spans 17 residues. Germline loops: CDR1 SGDLS, CDR2 YYNGEE. The V end was cut by 0 bases, the J end by 7 bases, with 20 bases between.

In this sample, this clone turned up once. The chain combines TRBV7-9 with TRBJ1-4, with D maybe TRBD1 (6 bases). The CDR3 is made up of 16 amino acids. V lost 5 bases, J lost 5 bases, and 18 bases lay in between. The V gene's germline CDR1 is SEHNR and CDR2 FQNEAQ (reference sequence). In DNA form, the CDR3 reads TGTGCCAGCAGCCTCACACCGGGGGCCGGGAATGAAAAACTGTTTTTT. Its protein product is CASSLTPGAGNEKLFF.

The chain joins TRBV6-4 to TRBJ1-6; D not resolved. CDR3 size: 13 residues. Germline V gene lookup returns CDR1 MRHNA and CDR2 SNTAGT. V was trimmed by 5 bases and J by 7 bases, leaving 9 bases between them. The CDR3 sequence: CASSLGSNSPLHF. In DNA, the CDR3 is TGTGCCAGCAGTCTAGGCAGCAATTCACCCCTCCACTTT.

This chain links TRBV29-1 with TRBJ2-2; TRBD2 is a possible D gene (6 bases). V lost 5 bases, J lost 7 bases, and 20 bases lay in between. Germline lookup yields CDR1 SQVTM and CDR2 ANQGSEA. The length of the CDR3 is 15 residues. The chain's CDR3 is CSVYGEAQVGGELFF. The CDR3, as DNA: TGCAGCGTTTATGGGGAGGCCCAAGTCGGCGGGGAGCTGTTTTTT.

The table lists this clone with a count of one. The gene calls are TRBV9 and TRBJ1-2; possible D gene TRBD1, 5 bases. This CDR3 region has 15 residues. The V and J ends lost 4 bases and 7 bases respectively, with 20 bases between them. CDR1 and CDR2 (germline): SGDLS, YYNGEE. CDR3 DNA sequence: TGTGCCAGCAGCCCCCGGGGCAGGGAGCCGGGTGGCTACACCTTC. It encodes CASSPRGREPGGYTF. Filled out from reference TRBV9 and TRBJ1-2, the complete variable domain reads DSGVTQTPKHLITATGQRVTLRCSPRSGDLSVYWYQQSLDQGLQFLIQYYNGEERAKGNILERFSAQQFPDLHSELNLSSLELGDSALYFCASSPRGREPGGYTFGSGTRLTVV.

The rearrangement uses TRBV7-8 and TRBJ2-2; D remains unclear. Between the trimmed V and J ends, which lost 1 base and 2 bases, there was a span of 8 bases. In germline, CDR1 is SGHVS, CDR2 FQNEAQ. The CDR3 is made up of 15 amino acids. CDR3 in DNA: TGTGCCAGCAGCTTAGTTGCCATAAACACCGGGGAGCTGTTTTTT. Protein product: CASSLVAINTGELFF.

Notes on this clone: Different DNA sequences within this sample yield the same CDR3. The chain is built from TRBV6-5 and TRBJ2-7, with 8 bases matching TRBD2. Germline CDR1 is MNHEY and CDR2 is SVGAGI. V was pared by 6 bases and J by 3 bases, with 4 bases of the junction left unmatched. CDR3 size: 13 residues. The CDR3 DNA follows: TGTGCCAGCAGCGCCGGGGGGGGCTACGAGCAGTACTTC. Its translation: CASSAGGGYEQYF.

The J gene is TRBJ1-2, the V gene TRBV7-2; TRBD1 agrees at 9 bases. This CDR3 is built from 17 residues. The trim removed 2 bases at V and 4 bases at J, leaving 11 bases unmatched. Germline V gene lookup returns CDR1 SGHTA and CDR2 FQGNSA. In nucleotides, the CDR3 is TGTGCCAGCAGCTTACGGGGACAGGGACTTGCCGGCTATGGCTACACCTTC. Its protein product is CASSLRGQGLAGYGYTF.

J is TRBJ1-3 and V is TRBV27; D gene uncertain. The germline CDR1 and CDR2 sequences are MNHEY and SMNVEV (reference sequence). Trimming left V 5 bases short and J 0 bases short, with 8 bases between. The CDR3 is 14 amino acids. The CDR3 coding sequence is TGTGCCAGCAGTATAACAAGCTCTGGAAACACCATATATTTT. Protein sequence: CASSITSSGNTIYF.

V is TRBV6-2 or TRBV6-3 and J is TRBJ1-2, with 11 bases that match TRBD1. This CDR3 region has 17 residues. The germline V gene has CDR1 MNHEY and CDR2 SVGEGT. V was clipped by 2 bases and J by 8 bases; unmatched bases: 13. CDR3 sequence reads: CASSYPLRDRGAKGYTF. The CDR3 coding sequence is TGTGCCAGCAGTTACCCCCTCCGGGACAGGGGGGCTAAGGGCTACACCTTC.

CDR3 DNA sequence: TGTGCCAGCAGCGTAGGAACCAGGGGGGAGACCCAGTACTTC. This translates into CASSVGTRGETQYF. This sequence joins TRBV9 and TRBJ2-5, with TRBD1 matching 7 bases. Trimming at V came to 0 bases and at J to 5 bases, leaving 4 bases not matched to a gene. Germline V lookup: CDR1 SGDLS, CDR2 YYNGEE. CDR3 length equals 14 residues.

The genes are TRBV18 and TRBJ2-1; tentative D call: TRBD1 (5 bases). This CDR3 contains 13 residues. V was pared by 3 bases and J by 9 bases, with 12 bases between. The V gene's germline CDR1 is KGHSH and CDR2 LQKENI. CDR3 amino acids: CASSPQGNGEQFF. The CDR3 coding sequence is TGTGCCAGCTCACCCCAGGGAAACGGTGAGCAGTTCTTC.

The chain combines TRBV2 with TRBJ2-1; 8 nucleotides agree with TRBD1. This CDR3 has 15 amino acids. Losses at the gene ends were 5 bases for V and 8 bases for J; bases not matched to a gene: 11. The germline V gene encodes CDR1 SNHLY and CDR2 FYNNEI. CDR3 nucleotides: TGTGCCAGCAGTAACGACAGGGGTTGGGCTCATGAGCAGTTCTTC. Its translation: CASSNDRGWAHEQFF.

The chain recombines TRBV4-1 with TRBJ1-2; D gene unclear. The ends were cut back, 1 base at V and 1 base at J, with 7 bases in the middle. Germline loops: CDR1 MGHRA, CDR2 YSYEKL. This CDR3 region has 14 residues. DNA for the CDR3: TGCGCCAGCAGCCAAGGGTTGATTAACTATGGCTACACCTTC. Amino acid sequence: CASSQGLINYGYTF.

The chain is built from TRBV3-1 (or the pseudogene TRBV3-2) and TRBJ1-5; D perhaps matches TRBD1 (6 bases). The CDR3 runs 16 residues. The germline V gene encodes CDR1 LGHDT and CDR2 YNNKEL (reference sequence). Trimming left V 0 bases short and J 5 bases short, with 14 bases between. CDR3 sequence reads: CASSQDPRQGYQPQHF. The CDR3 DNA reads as TGTGCCAGCAGCCAAGATCCCCGGCAGGGGTATCAGCCCCAGCATTTT.

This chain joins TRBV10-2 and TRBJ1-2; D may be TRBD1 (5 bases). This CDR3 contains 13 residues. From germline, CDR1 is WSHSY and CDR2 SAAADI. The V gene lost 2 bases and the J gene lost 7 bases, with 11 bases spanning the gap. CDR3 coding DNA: TGCGCCAGCAGTGAGAACTGGGGCCGTGGCTACACCTTC. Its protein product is CASSENWGRGYTF.

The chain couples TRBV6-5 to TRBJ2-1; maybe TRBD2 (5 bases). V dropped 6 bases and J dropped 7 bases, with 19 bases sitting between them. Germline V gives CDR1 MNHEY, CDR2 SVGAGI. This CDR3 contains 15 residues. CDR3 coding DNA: TGTGCCAGCAGGGGAAATGAGGACTGGCCAAATGAGCAGTTCTTC. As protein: CASRGNEDWPNEQFF.